The clone carrying this TCR beta chain was found a few times. The target antigen is unknown. This sample stems from a study of cytomegalovirus exposure and HLA in healthy donors. 13 Jbeta primers and 60 Vbeta primers were used for the PCR. TCRdb's copy holds only in-frame clones and misses some; the assay was immunoSEQ multiplex PCR. Among about 140,000 clones, about 77% were seen once, and the ten largest hold under 2%. Germline V gene sequence: CDR1 MGHDK, CDR2 SYGVNS. The CDR3 contains 15 residues. Trimming cost V 6 bases and J 8 bases; bases outside gene matches: 9. Notes on the study in general: In a later analysis, HLA-associated TCR beta chains were more clonally expanded than equally common others. The study recorded 150 to 200 TCR beta chains that were cytomegalovirus-associated. In an earlier analysis, about 90% or about 30%: the productive usage of most TCR beta V segments. Most subjects' HLA-A and HLA-B alleles were reportedly predicted from TCR beta sequences.

This chain joins TRBV25-1 and TRBJ1-4; 10 positions agree with TRBD1. Sequencing was done on a sample of PBMCs. This TCR was sampled from a female donor in good health and CMV-seronegative. CDR3 protein: CASRRQGADPEKLFF. CDR3 nucleotide sequence: TGTGCCAGCAGGAGACAGGGGGCCGACCCGGAAAAACTGTTTTTT.